Reported below is one T cell receptor beta chain. Its antigen is not known. The data are from a study of Graves' ophthalmopathy and Graves' hyperthyroidism. Study-level background: Prior to any treatment, peripheral blood was collected at the time of initial diagnosis.

TCR beta CDR3 amplification used RNA transcripts. The workflow started with a first-round RT-PCR run with HTBI primers and then moved on to a second-round multiplex PCR. TCRdb reanalysed the multiplex PCR reads using MiXCR and keeps one entry per CDR3 protein. Of nearly 400,000 distinct CDR3 sequences in the sample, around 17% are singletons; the top ten hold roughly 1.5%. Deletions cut 5 bases from V and 1 base from J, with 16 bases between. The CDR3 extends over 16 amino acids. The germline gives CDR1 KGHDR, CDR2 SFDVKD. General observations from the study: The model's prediction of ophthalmopathy progression had roughly 71% sensitivity and roughly 72% specificity.

Diagnostic conclusions were grounded in clinical symptoms, serum thyroxine, TRAb, thyroid ultrasound and orbital computed tomography. As the starting material, more than 7.5 ml of fresh peripheral blood yielded the PBMCs. The sequencing input was peripheral blood. The TCR originated in a young woman with Graves' ophthalmopathy. The rearrangement links TRBV24-1 to TRBJ1-1; D may be TRBD1 (6 bases). The CDR3 DNA reads TGTGCCACCAGTGCCCGGGACAAAACCAAGAACACTGAAGCTTTCTTT. It codes for CATSARDKTKNTEAFF.